This TCR beta chain was documented in a study of blood T cell repertoires in COVID-19. The wider study: Samples representing acute and convalescent COVID-19 were sourced from the United States, Italy and Spain. PBMCs, B-cell-depleted T cells, or T cells provided the cDNA or gDNA that made up the material.

This CDR3 contains 16 residues. The V segment lost 6 bases and the J segment 1 base; nucleotides outside the gene matches: 9. Per the germline V gene, CDR1 is WNHNN and CDR2 is SYGVQD (reference sequence). Method: immunoSEQ multiplex PCR; TCRdb's copy keeps in-frame clones and lacks some. The table includes approximately 220,000 clones, 75% to 90% detected once. This clone was detected only a few times. The J gene is TRBJ1-5, the V gene TRBV10-1, with TRBD1 matching 7 bases. The specimen sequenced was PBMCs or T cells enriched from blood (not recorded which). This receptor was taken from a woman younger than 30 in a cohort exposed to, infected with or recovered from COVID-19 (not recorded which). CDR3 DNA: TGCGCCAGCAGGGAATTGGGACAGCTGAGCAATCAGCCCCAGCATTTT. It translates to CASRELGQLSNQPQHF.